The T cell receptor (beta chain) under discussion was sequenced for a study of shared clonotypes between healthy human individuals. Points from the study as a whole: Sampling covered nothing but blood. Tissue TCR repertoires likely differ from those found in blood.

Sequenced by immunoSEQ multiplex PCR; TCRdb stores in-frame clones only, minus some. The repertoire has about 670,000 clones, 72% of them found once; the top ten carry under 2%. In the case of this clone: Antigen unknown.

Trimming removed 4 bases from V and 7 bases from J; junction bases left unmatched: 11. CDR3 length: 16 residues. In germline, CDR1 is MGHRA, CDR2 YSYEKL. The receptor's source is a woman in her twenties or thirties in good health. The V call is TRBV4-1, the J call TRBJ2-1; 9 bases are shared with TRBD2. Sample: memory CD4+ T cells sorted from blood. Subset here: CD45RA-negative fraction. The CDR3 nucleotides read TGCGCCAGCAGCCGAGATCGGAGACTAGCGGAAAATGAGCAGTTCTTC. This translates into CASSRDRRLAENEQFF.